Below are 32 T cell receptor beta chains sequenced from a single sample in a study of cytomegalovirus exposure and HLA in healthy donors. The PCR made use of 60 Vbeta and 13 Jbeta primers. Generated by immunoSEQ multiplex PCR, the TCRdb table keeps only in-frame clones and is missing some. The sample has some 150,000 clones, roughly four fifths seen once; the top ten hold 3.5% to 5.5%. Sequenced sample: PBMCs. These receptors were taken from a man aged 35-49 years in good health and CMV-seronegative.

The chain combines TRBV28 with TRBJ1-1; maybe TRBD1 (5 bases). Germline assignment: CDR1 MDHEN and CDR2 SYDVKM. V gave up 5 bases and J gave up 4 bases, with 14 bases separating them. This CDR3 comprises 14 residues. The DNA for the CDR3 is TGTGCCAGCAGTGGCGCCGGGACTGCCACTGAAGCTTTCTTT. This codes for CASSGAGTATEAFF.

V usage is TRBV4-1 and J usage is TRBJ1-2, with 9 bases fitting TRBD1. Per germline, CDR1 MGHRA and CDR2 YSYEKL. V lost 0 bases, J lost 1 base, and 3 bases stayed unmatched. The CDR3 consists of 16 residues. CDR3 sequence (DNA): TGCGCCAGCAGCCAAGAGGGACAGGGTTTTAACTATGGCTACACCTTC. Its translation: CASSQEGQGFNYGYTF.

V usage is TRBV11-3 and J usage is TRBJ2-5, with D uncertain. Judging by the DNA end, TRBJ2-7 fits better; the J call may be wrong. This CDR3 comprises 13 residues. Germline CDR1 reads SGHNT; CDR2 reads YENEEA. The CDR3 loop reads CASSLGGEYEQYF. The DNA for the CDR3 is TGTGCCAGCAGCTTAGGCGGAGAATACGAGCAGTACTTC.

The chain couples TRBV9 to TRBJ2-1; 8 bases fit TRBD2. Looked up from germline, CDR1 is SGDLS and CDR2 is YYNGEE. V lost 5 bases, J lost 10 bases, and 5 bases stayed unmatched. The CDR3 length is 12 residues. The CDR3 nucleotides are TGTGCCAGCAGAGATAGCGGGATAGAGCAGTTCTTC. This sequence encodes CASRDSGIEQFF. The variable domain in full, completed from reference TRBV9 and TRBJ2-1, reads DSGVTQTPKHLITATGQRVTLRCSPRSGDLSVYWYQQSLDQGLQFLIQYYNGEERAKGNILERFSAQQFPDLHSELNLSSLELGDSALYFCASRDSGIEQFFGPGTRLTVL.

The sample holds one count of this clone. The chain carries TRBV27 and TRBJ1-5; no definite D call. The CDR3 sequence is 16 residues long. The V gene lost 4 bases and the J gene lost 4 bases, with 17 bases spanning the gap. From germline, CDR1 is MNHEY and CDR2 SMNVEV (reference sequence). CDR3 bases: TGTGCCAGCAGTTCGAGCCTAACAGCTGTAAATCAGCCCCAGCATTTT. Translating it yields CASSSSLTAVNQPQHF.

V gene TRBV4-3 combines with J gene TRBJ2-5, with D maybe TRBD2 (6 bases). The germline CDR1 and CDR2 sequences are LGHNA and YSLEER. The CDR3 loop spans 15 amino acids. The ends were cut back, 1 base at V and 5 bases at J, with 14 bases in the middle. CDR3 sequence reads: CASSQGLDGGETQYF. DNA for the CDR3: TGCGCCAGCAGCCAAGGGCTCGATGGGGGGGAGACCCAGTACTTC.

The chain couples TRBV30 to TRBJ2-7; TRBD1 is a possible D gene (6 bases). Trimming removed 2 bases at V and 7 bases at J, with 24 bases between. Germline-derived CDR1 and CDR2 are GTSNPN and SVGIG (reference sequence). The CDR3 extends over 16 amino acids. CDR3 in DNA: TGTGCCTGGAGTTTCGGCTCGACACGGCCAGGGGAGGAGCAGTACTTC. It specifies CAWSFGSTRPGEEQYF.

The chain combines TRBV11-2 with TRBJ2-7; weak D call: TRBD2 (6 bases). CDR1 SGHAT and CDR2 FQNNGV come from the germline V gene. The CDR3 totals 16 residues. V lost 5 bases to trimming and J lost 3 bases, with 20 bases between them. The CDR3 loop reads CASSHDLGLLLYEQYF. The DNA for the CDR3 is TGTGCCAGCAGCCATGATTTGGGACTTCTCCTCTACGAGCAGTACTTC.

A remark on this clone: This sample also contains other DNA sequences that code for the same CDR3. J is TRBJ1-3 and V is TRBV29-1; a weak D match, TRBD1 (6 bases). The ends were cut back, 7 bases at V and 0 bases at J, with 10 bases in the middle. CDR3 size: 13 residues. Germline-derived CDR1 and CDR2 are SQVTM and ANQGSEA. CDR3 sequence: CSAEGGSGNTIYF. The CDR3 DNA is TGCAGCGCCGAAGGGGGCTCTGGAAACACCATATATTTT.

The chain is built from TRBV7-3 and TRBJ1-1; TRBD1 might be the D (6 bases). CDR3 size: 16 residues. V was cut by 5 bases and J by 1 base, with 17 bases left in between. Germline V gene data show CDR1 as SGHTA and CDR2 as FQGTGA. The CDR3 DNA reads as TGTGCCAGCAGCCCTTACACAAGGACAGAGAACACTGAAGCTTTCTTT. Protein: CASSPYTRTENTEAFF.

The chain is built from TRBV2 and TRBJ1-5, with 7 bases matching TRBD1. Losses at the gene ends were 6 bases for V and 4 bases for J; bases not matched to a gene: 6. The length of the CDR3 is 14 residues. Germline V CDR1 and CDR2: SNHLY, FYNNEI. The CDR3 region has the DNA TGTGCCAGCAGGGGGACAGTGGGGAATCAGCCCCAGCATTTT. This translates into CASRGTVGNQPQHF. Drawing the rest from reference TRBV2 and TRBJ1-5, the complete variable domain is EPEVTQTPSHQVTQMGQEVILRCVPISNHLYFYWYRQILGQKVEFLVSFYNNEISEKSEIFDDQFSVERPDGSNFTLKIRSTKLEDSAMYFCASRGTVGNQPQHFGDGTRLSIL.

The DNA of the CDR3 is TGTGCCTGGACAGGAGGCGGCAATCAGCCCCAGCATTTT. It codes for CAWTGGGNQPQHF. The gene calls are TRBV30 and TRBJ1-5; D is undetermined. CDR3 length: 13 residues. Trimming took 4 bases from V and 2 from J, leaving 9 bases between them. The germline gives CDR1 GTSNPN, CDR2 SVGIG (reference sequence). Supplemented by reference TRBV30 and TRBJ1-5, the full variable domain reads SQTIHQWPATLVQPVGSPLSLECTVEGTSNPNLYWYRQAAGRGLQLLFYSVGIGQISSEVPQNLSASRPQDRQFILSSKKLLLSDSGFYLCAWTGGGNQPQHFGDGTRLSIL.

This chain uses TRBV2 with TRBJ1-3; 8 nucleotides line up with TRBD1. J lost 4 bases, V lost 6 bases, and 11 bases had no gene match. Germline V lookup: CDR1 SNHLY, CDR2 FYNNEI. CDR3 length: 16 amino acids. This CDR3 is CASSGQGSLGGNTIYF. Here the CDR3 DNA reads TGTGCCAGCAGCGGACAGGGTTCATTAGGCGGAAACACCATATATTTT.

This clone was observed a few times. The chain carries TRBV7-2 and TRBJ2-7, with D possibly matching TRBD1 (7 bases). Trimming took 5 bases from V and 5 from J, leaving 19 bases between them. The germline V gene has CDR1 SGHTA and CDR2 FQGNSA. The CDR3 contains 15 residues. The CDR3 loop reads CASSLSPTGRNEQYF. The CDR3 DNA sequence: TGTGCCAGCAGCCTAAGCCCGACAGGGAGGAACGAGCAGTACTTC.

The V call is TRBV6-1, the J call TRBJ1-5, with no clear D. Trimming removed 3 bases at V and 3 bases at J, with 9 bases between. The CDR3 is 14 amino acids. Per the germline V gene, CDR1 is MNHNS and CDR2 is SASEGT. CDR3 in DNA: TGTGCCAGCAGTGACCTACAGAACAATCAGCCCCAGCATTTT. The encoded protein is CASSDLQNNQPQHF.

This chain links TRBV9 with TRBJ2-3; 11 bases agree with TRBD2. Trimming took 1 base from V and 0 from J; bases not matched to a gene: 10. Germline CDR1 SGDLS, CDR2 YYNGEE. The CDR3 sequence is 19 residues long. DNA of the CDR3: TGTGCCAGCAGCGTAACCGCAGGGGCTAGCGGGGGGAGCACAGATACGCAGTATTTT. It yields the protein CASSVTAGASGGSTDTQYF.

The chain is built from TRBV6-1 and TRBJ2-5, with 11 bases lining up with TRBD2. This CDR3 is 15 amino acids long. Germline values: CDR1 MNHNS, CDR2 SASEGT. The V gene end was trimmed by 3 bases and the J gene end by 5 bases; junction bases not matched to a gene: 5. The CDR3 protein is CASSDIAGGRETQYF. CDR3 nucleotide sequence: TGTGCCAGCAGTGACATAGCGGGGGGGAGGGAGACCCAGTACTTC.

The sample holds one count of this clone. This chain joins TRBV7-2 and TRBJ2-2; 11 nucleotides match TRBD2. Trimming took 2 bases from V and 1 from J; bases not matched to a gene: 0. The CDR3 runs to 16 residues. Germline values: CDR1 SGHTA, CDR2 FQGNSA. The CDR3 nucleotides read TGTGCCAGCAGCTTAACTAGCGGGGGGAACACCGGGGAGCTGTTTTTT. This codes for CASSLTSGGNTGELFF.

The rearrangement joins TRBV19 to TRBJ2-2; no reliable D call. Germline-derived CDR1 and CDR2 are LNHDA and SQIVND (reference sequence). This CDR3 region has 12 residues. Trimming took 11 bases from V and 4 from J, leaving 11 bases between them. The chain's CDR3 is CASRMPTGELFF. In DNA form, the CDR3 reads TGTGCCTCTAGGATGCCCACCGGGGAGCTGTTTTTT. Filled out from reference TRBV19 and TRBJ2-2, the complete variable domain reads DGGITQSPKYLFRKEGQNVTLSCEQNLNHDAMYWYRQDPGQGLRLIYYSQIVNDFQKGDIAEGYSVSREKKESFPLTVTSAQKNPTAFYLCASRMPTGELFFGEGSRLTVL.

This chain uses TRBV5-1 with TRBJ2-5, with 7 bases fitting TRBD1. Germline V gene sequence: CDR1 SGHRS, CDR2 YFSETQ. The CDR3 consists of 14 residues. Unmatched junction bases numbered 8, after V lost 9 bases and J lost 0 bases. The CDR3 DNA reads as TGCGCCACAAAACAGGGGCCCAACCAAGAGACCCAGTACTTC. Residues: CATKQGPNQETQYF.

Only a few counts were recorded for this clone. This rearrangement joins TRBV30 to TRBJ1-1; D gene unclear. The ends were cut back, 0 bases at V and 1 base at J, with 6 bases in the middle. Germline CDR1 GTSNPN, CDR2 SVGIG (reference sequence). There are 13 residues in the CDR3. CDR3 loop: CAWSVEGNTEAFF. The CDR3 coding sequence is TGTGCCTGGAGTGTGGAGGGGAACACTGAAGCTTTCTTT.

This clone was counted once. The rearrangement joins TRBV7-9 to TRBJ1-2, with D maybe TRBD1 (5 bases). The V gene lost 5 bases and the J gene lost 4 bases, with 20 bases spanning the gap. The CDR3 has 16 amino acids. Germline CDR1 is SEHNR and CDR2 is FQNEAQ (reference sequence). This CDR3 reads CASSPTGGDLFYGYTF. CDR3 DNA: TGTGCCAGCAGCCCGACGGGAGGGGATCTCTTCTATGGCTACACCTTC.

The CDR3 nucleotides read TGTGCCAGCAGTTACTCCGACAGGGGGATAAGAAAACTGTTTTTT. It encodes CASSYSDRGIRKLFF. The rearrangement joins TRBV6-5 to TRBJ1-4; 9 nucleotides match TRBD1. This CDR3 is built from 15 residues. Germline CDR1 and CDR2: MNHEY and SVGAGI. Unmatched junction bases numbered 6, after V lost 0 bases and J lost 10 bases.

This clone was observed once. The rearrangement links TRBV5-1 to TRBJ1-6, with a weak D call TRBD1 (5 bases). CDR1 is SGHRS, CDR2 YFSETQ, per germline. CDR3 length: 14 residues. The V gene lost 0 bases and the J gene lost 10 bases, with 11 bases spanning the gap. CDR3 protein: CASSLGQGESPLHF. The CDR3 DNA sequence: TGCGCCAGCAGCTTGGGTCAGGGTGAGTCACCCCTCCACTTT.

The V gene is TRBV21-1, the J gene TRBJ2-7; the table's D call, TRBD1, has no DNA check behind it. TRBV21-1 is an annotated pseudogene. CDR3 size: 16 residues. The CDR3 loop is CASSKGQGSSVYEQYF. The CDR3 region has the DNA TGTGCCAGCAGCAAAGGACAGGGATCTTCAGTCTACGAGCAGTACTTC.

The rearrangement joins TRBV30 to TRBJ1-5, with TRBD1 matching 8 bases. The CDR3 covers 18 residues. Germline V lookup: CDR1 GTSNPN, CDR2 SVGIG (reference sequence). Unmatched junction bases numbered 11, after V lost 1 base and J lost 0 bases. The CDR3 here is CAWSATRTGIGSNQPQHF. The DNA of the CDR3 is TGTGCCTGGAGTGCGACCCGGACAGGGATCGGTAGCAATCAGCCCCAGCATTTT.

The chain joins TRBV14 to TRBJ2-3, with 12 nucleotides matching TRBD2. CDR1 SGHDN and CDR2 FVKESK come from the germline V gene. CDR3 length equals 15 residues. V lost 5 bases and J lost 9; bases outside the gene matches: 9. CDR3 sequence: CASSSSTSGGPTQYF. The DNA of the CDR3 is TGTGCCAGCAGCTCGTCGACTAGCGGGGGACCAACGCAGTATTTT. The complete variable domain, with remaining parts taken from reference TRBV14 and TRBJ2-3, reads EAGVTQFPSHSVIEKGQTVTLRCDPISGHDNLYWYRRVMGKEIKFLLHFVKESKQDESGMPNNRFLAERTGGTYSTLKVQPAELEDSGVYFCASSSSTSGGPTQYFGPGTRLTVL.

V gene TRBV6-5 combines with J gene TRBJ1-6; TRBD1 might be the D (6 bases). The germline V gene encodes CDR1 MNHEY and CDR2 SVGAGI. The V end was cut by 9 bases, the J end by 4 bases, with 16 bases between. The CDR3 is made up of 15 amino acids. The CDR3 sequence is CARINRVDYNSPLHF. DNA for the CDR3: TGTGCCAGAATAAACAGGGTAGATTATAATTCACCCCTCCACTTT.

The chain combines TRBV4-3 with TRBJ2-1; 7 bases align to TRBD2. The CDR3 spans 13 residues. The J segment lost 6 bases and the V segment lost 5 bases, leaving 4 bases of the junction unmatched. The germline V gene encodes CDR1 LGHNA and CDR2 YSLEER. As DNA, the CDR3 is TGCGCCAGCAGCGGGACTACCCGCAATGAGCAGTTCTTC. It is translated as CASSGTTRNEQFF.

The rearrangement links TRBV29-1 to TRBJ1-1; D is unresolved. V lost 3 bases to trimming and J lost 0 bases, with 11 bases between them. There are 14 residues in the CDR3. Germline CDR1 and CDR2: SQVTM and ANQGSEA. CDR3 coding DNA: TGCAGCGTTGAGTCGGTGGTCTTGAACACTGAAGCTTTCTTT. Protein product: CSVESVVLNTEAFF.

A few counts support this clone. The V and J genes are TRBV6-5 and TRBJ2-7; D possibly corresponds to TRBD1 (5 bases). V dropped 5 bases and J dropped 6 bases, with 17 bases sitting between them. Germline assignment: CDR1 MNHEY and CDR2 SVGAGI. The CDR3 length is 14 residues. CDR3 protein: CASSEEGDWGEQYF. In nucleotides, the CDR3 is TGTGCCAGCAGTGAAGAAGGGGATTGGGGCGAGCAGTACTTC.

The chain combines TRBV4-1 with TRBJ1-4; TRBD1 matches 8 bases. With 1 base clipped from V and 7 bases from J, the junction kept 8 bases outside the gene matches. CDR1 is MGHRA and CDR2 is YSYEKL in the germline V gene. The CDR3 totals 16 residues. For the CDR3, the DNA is TGCGCCAGCAGCCAAGCCGACAGGGGTGGGGGTGAAAAACTGTTTTTT. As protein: CASSQADRGGGEKLFF.